One and the same sample provided the 16 T cell receptor beta chains below, sequenced in a study of T-cell reconstitution after alpha-beta-depleted transplantation in children. Construction of the TCRbeta library involved unique molecular identifiers. One entry per CDR3 protein results from TCRdb running MiXCR on the PCR reads. This table has roughly 90,000 distinct CDR3 sequences, more than 9% appearing once. The input for sequencing was PBMCs from the stem cell graft donor, taken from the stem cell graft. Receptors were obtained from a human donor who donated a stem cell graft to a child with inherited bone marrow failure.

V usage is TRBV29-1 and J usage is TRBJ2-1; D tentatively reads TRBD1 or TRBD2 (5 bases each). The germline gives CDR1 SQVTM, CDR2 ANQGSEA. Trimming removed 6 bases from V and 0 bases from J, with 9 bases in between. The CDR3 sequence is 13 residues long. The CDR3 protein is CSVGRGSYNEQFF. The CDR3 bases are TGCAGCGTGGGACGGGGCTCCTACAATGAGCAGTTCTTC.

This clonotype came up a few times. The chain couples TRBV4-3 to TRBJ2-5, with D possibly matching TRBD2 (7 bases). The CDR3 consists of 16 residues. V shed 4 bases and J shed 5 bases, with 20 bases lying between them. Germline CDR1 LGHNA, CDR2 YSLEER. The CDR3 spells CASSLLVGGGGETQYF. In nucleotides, the CDR3 is TGCGCCAGCAGCCTCTTGGTGGGGGGAGGGGGTGAGACCCAGTACTTC.

This clonotype was counted ten times or more. The rearrangement uses TRBV7-2 and TRBJ2-4; 8 nucleotides line up with TRBD1. The CDR3 is 14 amino acids. Trimming removed 2 bases from V and 8 bases from J; junction bases left unmatched: 5. The germline CDR1 and CDR2 sequences are SGHTA and FQGNSA. The CDR3 bases are TGTGCCAGCAGCTTACAGGGGGCGGTGGACATTCAGTACTTC. Its protein is CASSLQGAVDIQYF.

The chain combines TRBV28 with TRBJ2-3, with D hard to call. This CDR3 region has 17 residues. Per germline, CDR1 MDHEN and CDR2 SYDVKM. The V and J ends lost 5 bases and 0 bases respectively, with 18 bases between them. DNA for the CDR3: TGTGCCAGCAGTCCCACTCTCGACTGGTCTAGCACAGATACGCAGTATTTT. It yields the protein CASSPTLDWSSTDTQYF.

Only one count was recorded for this clonotype. V gene TRBV3-1 combines with J gene TRBJ2-7, with D perhaps assigned TRBD1 or TRBD2 (5 bases each). V lost 11 bases and J lost 3, with 17 bases in between. There are 13 residues in the CDR3. The germline gives CDR1 LGHDT, CDR2 YNNKEL (reference sequence). The CDR3 region has the DNA TGTGCCTGCACCGAGGGGCTCAACTACGAGCAGTACTTC. This gives the protein CACTEGLNYEQYF.

The chain carries TRBV15 and TRBJ1-1; unclear D gene. V was clipped by 1 base and J by 1 base, with 4 bases between them. The CDR3 length is 13 residues. Germline V gene sequence: CDR1 LNHNV, CDR2 YYDKDF (reference sequence). CDR3 nucleotide sequence: TGTGCCACCAGCAGAGGGGCGAACACTGAAGCTTTCTTT. Protein product: CATSRGANTEAFF.

This clonotype was seen ten or more times. The chain recombines TRBV9 with TRBJ1-4; D perhaps matches TRBD1 (6 bases). The V end was cut by 3 bases, the J end by 6 bases, with 12 bases between. The CDR3 consists of 14 residues. Germline V gene data show CDR1 as SGDLS and CDR2 as YYNGEE. In DNA form, the CDR3 reads TGTGCCAGCAGCGCGGACAGCGGGGATGAAAAACTGTTTTTT. This codes for CASSADSGDEKLFF.

This clonotype was detected ten times or more. The rearrangement links TRBV24-1 to TRBJ1-1, with 7 bases matching TRBD1. V shed 3 bases, J shed 0 bases, and the junction held 9 bases outside the gene matches. This CDR3 region has 17 residues. Germline lookup yields CDR1 KGHDR and CDR2 SFDVKD. The CDR3 protein is CATSDPRDSGMNTEAFF. The CDR3 nucleotides are TGTGCCACCAGTGATCCCCGGGACAGTGGAATGAACACTGAAGCTTTCTTT.

This clonotype was detected ten times or more. The V and J genes are TRBV20-1 and TRBJ2-3; TRBD1 matches 10 bases. V lost 5 bases, J lost 2 bases, and 16 bases stayed unmatched. This CDR3 region has 18 residues. From germline, CDR1 is DFQATT and CDR2 SNEGSKA (reference sequence). Here the CDR3 DNA reads TGCAGTGCTCTCTACCCCCCGGGACAGGGGAAGGACACAGATACGCAGTATTTT. Residues: CSALYPPGQGKDTDTQYF.

This clonotype occurred many times. The gene calls are TRBV6-5 and TRBJ2-4; 7 bases align to TRBD1. With 5 bases clipped from V and 5 bases from J, the junction kept 6 bases outside the gene matches. The CDR3 is 14 residues long. CDR1 is MNHEY, CDR2 SVGAGI, per germline. Here the CDR3 DNA reads TGTGCCAGCAGTCCTCGGGACAGTCAAAACATTCAGTACTTC. The encoded protein is CASSPRDSQNIQYF.

This clonotype was detected ten times or more. The chain links TRBV29-1 to TRBJ1-2; perhaps TRBD1 as D (6 bases). The CDR3 sequence is 13 residues long. The germline V gene has CDR1 SQVTM and CDR2 ANQGSEA. V gave up 8 bases and J gave up 0 bases, with 13 bases separating them. The DNA for the CDR3 is TGCAGCTACCGCAGGGGATCTAACTATGGCTACACCTTC. Translation gives CSYRRGSNYGYTF.

The chain employs TRBV4-2 and TRBJ1-2; D is ambiguous. From germline, CDR1 is LGHNA and CDR2 YNFKEQ. Trimming removed 4 bases at V and 0 bases at J, with 12 bases between. The CDR3 has 15 residues. This chain's CDR3 is CASSPGVRSNYGYTF. The CDR3 DNA is TGTGCCAGCAGCCCCGGGGTCAGATCTAACTATGGCTACACCTTC.

This clonotype was detected many times. The chain uses TRBV7-2 and TRBJ1-5; D call uncertain. The length of the CDR3 is 14 residues. V was cut by 5 bases and J by 1 base, with 9 bases left in between. In germline, CDR1 is SGHTA, CDR2 FQGNSA. The CDR3 region has the DNA TGTGCCAGCAGCGGCGACGGGAGCAATCAGCCCCAGCATTTT. This encodes CASSGDGSNQPQHF.

This clonotype has more than one count but fewer than ten. CDR3 loop: CASSQPSGRAMTQYF. For the CDR3, the DNA is TGTGCCAGCAGCCAACCTAGCGGGAGGGCTATGACCCAGTACTTC. The rearrangement links TRBV4-2 to TRBJ2-5; 12 nucleotides line up with TRBD2. Germline V lookup: CDR1 LGHNA, CDR2 YNFKEQ. This CDR3 is 15 amino acids long. V lost 2 bases and J lost 7; bases outside the gene matches: 5.

This clonotype was seen repeatedly, ten times or more. The chain has TRBV4-3 and TRBJ2-7; the D gene is possibly TRBD1 (5 bases). Trimming pared 0 bases from V and 5 bases from J, leaving 17 bases between. The V gene's germline CDR1 is LGHNA and CDR2 YSLEER. This CDR3 has 16 amino acids. The CDR3 DNA sequence: TGCGCCAGCAGCCAAGATGTTTATGGGGCGATCCACGAGCAGTACTTC. Amino acid sequence: CASSQDVYGAIHEQYF.

This clonotype was observed many times. The chain carries TRBV19 and TRBJ2-2; maybe TRBD1 (5 bases). Between the trimmed V and J ends, which lost 6 bases and 5 bases, there was a span of 16 bases. The CDR3 runs 15 residues. CDR1 and CDR2 (germline): LNHDA, SQIVND (reference sequence). The CDR3 loop is CASSRQGAGTGELFF. The DNA of the CDR3 is TGTGCCAGTAGCCGTCAAGGGGCCGGGACCGGGGAGCTGTTTTTT.